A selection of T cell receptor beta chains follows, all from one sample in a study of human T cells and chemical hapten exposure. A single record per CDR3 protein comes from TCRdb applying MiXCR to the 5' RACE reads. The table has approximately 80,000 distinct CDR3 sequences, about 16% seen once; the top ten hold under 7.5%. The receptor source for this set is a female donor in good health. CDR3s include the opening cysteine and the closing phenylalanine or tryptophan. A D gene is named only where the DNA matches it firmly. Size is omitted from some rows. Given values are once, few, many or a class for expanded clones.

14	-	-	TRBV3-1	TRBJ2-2	TGTGCCAGCAGCACCCGACAGAACACCGGGGAGCTGTTTTTT	CASSTRQNTGELFF
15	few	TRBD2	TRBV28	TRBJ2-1	TGTGCCAGCAGTTTAAGGACTAGCGGGAACAATGAGCAGTTCTTC	CASSLRTSGNNEQFF
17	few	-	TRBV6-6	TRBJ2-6	TGTGCCAGCAGTTACGGGGGCGAACACTCTGGGGCCAACGTCCTGACTTTC	CASSYGGEHSGANVLTF
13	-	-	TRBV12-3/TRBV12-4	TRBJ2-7	TGTGCCAGCAGTTTGGGGCAGGTCTACGAGCAGTACTTC	CASSLGQVYEQYF
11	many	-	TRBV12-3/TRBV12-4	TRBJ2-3	TGTGCCAGCAGTTTCACAGATACGCAGTATTTT	CASSFTDTQYF
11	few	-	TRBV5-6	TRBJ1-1	TGTGCCAGCAGAAGGTCTACGGAAGCTTTCTTT	CASRRSTEAFF
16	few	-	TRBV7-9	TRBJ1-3	TGTGCCAGCAGCTTAGGTTGGGGCCGCTCTGGAAACACCATATATTTT	CASSLGWGRSGNTIYF
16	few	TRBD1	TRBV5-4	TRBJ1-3	TGTGCCAGCAGCTTAAGAGCCGGGACAGCTGGAAACACCATATATTTT	CASSLRAGTAGNTIYF
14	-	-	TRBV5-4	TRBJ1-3	TGTGCCAGCAGCTTGCTGATCTCTGGAAACACCATATATTTT	CASSLLISGNTIYF
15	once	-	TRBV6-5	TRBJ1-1	TGTGCCAGCAGTTTCAACGGACACACAAACACTGAAGCTTTCTTT	CASSFNGHTNTEAFF
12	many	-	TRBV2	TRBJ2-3	TGTGCCAGCAGGTACAGCACAGATACGCAGTATTTT	CASRYSTDTQYF
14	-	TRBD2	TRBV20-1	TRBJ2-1	TGCAGTGCCACGGGGGGGCCGTACTACAATGAGCAGTTCTTC	CSATGGPYYNEQFF
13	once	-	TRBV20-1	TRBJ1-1	TGCAGTGCTAGAGGGGCGTCGGACACTGAAGCTTTCTTT	CSARGASDTEAFF
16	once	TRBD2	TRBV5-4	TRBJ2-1	TGTGCCAGCAGCCTCGAAAGCGGGAAAGCCTACAATGAGCAGTTCTTC	CASSLESGKAYNEQFF
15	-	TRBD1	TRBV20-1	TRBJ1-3	TGCAGTGCTAGTGGGACAGGGAGCTCTGGAAACACCATATATTTT	CSASGTGSSGNTIYF
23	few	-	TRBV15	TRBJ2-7	TGTGCCACCAGCGGAGACCGAACTACTTCGACAAGAGTAGGTAGGGCCGGTTTGGGCGAGCAGTACTTC	CATSGDRTTSTRVGRAGLGEQYF
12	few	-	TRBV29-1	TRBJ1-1	TGCAGCGTTTTTAGGGGCGGCACTGAAGCTTTCTTT	CSVFRGGTEAFF
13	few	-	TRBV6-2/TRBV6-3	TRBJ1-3	TGTGCCAGCAGCTCGACGGCTGGAAACACCATATATTTT	CASSSTAGNTIYF
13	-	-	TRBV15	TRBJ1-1	TGTGCCACCAGCAGAGATGAGGACACTGAAGCTTTCTTT	CATSRDEDTEAFF
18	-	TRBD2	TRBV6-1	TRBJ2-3	TGTGCCAGCAGCACCGGAAGGCTAGCGGGTCCAAGGGCAGATACGCAGTATTTT	CASSTGRLAGPRADTQYF
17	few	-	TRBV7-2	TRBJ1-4	TGTGCCAGCGGACAGTTCGCAGACCCCGCAACTAATGAAAAACTGTTTTTT	CASGQFADPATNEKLFF
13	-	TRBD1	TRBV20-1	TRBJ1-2	TGCAGTGTCAGGACAGGGAATAACTATGGCTACACCTTC	CSVRTGNNYGYTF
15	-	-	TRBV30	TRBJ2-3	TGTGCCTGGAGTGTCTATCCCGGGGCCACAGATACGCAGTATTTT	CAWSVYPGATDTQYF
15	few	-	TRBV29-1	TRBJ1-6	TGCAGCGTTGCCTTCGGCAGGGGTTATAATTCACCCCTCCACTTT	CSVAFGRGYNSPLHF
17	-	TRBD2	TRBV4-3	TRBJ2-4	TGCGCCAGCAGCGCCCGAACCTCTAGCGGGGGGGCATACATTCTGTACTTC	CASSARTSSGGAYILYF
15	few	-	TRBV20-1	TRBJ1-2	TGCAGTGCCTCACATGGCAGGGGAACTTCGGAGGGCTACACCTTC	CSASHGRGTSEGYTF
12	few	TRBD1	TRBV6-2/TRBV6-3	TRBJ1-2	TGTGCCACCAGACAGGGCGACTATGGCTACACCTTC	CATRQGDYGYTF
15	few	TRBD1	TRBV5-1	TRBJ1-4	TGCGCCAGCAGCTCGGAACAGGGGGCTTATGAAAAACTGTTTTTT	CASSSEQGAYEKLFF
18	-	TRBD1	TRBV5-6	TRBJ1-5	TGTGCCAGCAGCTTGGGACAGGGATCGATGTTGTTGAATCAGCCCCAGCATTTT	CASSLGQGSMLLNQPQHF
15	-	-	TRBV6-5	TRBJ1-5	TGTGCCAGCAAAACCTTGGAACAGGACAATCAGCCCCAGCATTTT	CASKTLEQDNQPQHF
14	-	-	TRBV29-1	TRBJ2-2	TGCAGCGTTGTCGTATCACCGAACACCGGGGAGCTGTTTTTT	CSVVVSPNTGELFF
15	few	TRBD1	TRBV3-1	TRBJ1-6	TGTGCCAGCAGCCCATTCGGGACAGGGACTTCACCCCTCCACTTT	CASSPFGTGTSPLHF
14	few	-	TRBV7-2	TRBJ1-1	TGTGCCAGCAGCTTAGTGGGGGGGAGCACTGAAGCTTTCTTT	CASSLVGGSTEAFF
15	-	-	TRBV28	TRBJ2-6	TGTGCCAGCAGTTTACAGATCTCTGGGGCCAACGTCCTGACTTTC	CASSLQISGANVLTF
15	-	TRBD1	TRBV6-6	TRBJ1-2	TGTGCCAGCAGGCCCCGTGGGACAGGTGGTTATGGCTACACCTTC	CASRPRGTGGYGYTF
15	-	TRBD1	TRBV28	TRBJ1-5	TGTGCCAGCAGTTCAGGGACAGCGGGAAATCAGCCCCAGCATTTT	CASSSGTAGNQPQHF
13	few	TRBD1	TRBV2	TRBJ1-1	TGTGCCAGCAGTGACAGGGGGCTTTCTGAAGCTTTCTTT	CASSDRGLSEAFF
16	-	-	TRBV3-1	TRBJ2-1	TGTGCCAGCAGCCAAGGGCGGGGTTTCTCCTACAATGAGCAGTTCTTC	CASSQGRGFSYNEQFF
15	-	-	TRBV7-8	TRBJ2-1	TGTGCCAGCAGCCAGACCGAACGGGGTACCTATGAGCAGTTCTTC	CASSQTERGTYEQFF
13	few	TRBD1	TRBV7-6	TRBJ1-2	TGTGCCAGCAGCCCCAGGGGGATCTATGGCTACACCTTC	CASSPRGIYGYTF
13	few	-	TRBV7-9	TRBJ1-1	TGTGCCAGCAGCATTGGACAGACTCTTGAAGCTTTCTTT	CASSIGQTLEAFF
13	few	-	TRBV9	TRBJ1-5	TGTGCCAGCAGCGTAGTGTCCGATCAGCCCCAGCATTTT	CASSVVSDQPQHF
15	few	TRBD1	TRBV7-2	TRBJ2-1	TGTGCCAGCAGCCCCCGCCAGGGGGTCTACAATGAGCAGTTCTTC	CASSPRQGVYNEQFF
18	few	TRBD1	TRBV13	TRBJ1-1	TGTGCCAGCAGCTTAGAGAGGCAGGGGGCGCTCCGGCGGGCTGAAGCTTTCTTT	CASSLERQGALRRAEAFF
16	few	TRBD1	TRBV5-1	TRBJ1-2	TGCGCCAGCAGCCCTACAACGGACAGGGGGAACTATGGCTACACCTTC	CASSPTTDRGNYGYTF